This T cell receptor beta chain comes out of a study of T cells after yellow fever vaccination. Findings of the study overall: Booster samples showed a return of most primary-vaccination clones (roughly 96% CD4, around 85% CD8).

The 5'RACE template-switching step produced TCR cDNA and added a universal primer site and UMIs. TCRdb passed the 5' RACE reads through MiXCR, listing each CDR3 protein once. This table has a few hundred thousand distinct CDR3 sequences, 6.2% appearing once. This clonotype was counted a few times. What it binds is unknown. Trimming stripped 4 bases from V and 3 bases from J, with 8 bases between. Germline V gene data show CDR1 as SQVTM and CDR2 as ANQGSEA. This CDR3 is built from 12 residues. The clonotype was recovered from a man aged 30 to 39 who received the YFV17D yellow fever vaccine. The chain combines TRBV29-1 with TRBJ2-3; a possible D gene is TRBD1 (5 bases). The material was PBMCs, obtained 5 days after the yellow fever booster vaccination. The chain's CDR3 is CSVVQATDTQYF. In DNA form, the CDR3 reads TGCAGCGTTGTACAGGCGACAGATACGCAGTATTTT.